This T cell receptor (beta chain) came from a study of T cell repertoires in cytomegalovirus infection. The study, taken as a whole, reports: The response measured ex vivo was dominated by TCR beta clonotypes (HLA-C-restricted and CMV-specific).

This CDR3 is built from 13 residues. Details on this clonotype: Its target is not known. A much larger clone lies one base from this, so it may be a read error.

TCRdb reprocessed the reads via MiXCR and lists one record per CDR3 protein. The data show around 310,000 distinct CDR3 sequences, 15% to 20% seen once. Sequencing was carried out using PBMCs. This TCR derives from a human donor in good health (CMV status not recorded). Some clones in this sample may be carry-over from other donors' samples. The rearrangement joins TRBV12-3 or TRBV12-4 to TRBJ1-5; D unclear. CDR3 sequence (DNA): TGTGCCAACAGTTTAGCGCGGTATCAGCCCCAGCATTTT. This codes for CANSLARYQPQHF.